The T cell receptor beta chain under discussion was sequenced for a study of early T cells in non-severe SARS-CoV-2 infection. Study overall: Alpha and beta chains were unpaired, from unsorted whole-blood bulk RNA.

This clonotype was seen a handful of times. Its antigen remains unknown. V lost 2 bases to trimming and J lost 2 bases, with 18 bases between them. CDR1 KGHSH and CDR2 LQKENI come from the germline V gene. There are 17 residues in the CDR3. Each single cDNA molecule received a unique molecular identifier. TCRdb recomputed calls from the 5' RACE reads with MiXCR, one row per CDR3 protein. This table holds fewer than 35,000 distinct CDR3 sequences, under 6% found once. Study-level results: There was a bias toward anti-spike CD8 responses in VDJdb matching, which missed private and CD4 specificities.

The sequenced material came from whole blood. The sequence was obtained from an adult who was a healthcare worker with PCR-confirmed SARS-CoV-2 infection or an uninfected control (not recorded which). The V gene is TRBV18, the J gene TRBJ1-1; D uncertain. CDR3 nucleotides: TGTGCCAGCTCACCAACAGCTTTGGGGAATATTAACACTGAAGCTTTCTTT. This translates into CASSPTALGNINTEAFF.